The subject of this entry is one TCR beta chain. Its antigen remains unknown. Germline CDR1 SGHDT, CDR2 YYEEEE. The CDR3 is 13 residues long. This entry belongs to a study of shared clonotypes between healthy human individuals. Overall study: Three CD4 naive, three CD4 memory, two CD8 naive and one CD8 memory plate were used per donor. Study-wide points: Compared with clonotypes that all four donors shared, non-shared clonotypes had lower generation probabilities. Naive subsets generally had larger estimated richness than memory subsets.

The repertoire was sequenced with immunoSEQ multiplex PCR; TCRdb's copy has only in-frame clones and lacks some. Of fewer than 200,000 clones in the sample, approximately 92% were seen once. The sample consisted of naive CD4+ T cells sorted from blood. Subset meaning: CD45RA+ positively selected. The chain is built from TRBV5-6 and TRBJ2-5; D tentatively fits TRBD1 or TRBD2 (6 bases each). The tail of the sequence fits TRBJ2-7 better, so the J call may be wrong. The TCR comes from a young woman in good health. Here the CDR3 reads CASTNPGGSEQYF. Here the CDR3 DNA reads TGTGCCAGCACCAACCCCGGGGGCTCCGAGCAGTACTTC.